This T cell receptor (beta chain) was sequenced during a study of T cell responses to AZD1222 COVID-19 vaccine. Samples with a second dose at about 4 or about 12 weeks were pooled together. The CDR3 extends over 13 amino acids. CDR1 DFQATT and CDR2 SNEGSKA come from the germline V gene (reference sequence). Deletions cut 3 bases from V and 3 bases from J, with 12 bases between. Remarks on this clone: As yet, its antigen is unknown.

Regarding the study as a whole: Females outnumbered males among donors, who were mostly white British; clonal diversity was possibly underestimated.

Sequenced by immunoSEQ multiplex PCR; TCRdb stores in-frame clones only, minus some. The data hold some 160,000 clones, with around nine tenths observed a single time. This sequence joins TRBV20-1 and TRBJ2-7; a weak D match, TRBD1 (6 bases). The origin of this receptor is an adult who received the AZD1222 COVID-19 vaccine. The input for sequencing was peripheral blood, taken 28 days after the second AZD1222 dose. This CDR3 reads CSASPRGIYEQYF. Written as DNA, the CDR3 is TGCAGTGCTAGTCCCAGGGGAATCTACGAGCAGTACTTC.